The sequence of this T cell receptor beta chain was determined in a study of cytomegalovirus exposure and HLA in healthy donors. In the study overall: The approximately 120 validation repertoires, a later analysis reported, used the same platform as the roughly 650 repertoires from the first cohort.

Comment on this clone: The antigen is not known.

Germline V gene lookup returns CDR1 MGHDK and CDR2 SYGVNS. The CDR3 is 15 amino acids. The V and J ends lost 3 bases and 3 bases respectively, with 12 bases between them. Study findings and constraints: Reported performance of the classifier showed diagnosis of cytomegalovirus status with high specificity and sensitivity. There were a few CMV-associated chains whose specificity for CMV antigens was confirmed in vitro. Researchers catalogued about 150 TCR beta chains as cytomegalovirus-associated.

Only in-frame clones appear in the TCRdb table, and some are missing; sequencing was by immunoSEQ multiplex PCR. The table has under 200,000 clones, 91% seen once. The clonotype was recovered from a woman younger than 30 in good health and CMV-seropositive. Sequences were obtained from PBMCs. This rearrangement joins TRBV25-1 to TRBJ1-3, with TRBD1 as a possible D gene (6 bases). The CDR3 DNA reads as TGTGCCAGCAGTGAGTCACAGGGAGTTGGAAACACCATATATTTT. It encodes CASSESQGVGNTIYF.